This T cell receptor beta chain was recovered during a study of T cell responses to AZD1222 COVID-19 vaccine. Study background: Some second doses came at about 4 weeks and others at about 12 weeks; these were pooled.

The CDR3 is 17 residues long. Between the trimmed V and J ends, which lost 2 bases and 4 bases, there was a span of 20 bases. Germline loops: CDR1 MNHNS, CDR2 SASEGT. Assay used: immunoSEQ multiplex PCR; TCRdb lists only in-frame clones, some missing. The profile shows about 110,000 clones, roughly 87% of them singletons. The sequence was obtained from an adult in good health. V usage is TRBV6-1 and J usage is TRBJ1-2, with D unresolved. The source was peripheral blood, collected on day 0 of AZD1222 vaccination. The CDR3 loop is CASSEFGVGRTSYGYTF. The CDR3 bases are TGTGCCAGCAGTGAATTTGGGGTTGGCAGGACCTCCTATGGCTACACCTTC.